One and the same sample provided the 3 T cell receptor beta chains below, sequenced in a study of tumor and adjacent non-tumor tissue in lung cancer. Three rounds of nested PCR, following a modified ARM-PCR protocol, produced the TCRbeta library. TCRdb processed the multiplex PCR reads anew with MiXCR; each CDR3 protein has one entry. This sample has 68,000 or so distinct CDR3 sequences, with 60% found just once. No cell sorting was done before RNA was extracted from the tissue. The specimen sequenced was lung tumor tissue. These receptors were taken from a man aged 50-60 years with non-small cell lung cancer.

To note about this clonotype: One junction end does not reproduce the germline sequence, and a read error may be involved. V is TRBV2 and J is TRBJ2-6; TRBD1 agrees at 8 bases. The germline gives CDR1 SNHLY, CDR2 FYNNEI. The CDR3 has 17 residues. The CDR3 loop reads CASAGQGSTSGANILTF. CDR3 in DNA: TGTGCCAGCGCCGGACAGGGATCCACCTCTGGGGCCAACATCCTGACTTTC.

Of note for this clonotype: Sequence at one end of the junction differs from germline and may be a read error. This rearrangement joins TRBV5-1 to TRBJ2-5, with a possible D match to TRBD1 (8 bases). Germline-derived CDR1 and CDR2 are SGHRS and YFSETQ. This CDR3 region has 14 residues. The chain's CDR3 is CASRRTGRAETQCF. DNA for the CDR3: TGCGCCAGCAGAAGGACAGGGAGGGCAGAGACCCAGTGCTTC.

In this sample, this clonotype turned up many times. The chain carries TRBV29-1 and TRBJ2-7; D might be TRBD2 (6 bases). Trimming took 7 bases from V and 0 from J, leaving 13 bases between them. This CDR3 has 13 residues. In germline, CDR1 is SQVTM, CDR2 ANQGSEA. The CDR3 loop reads CSAGGAPSYEQYF. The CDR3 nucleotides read TGCAGCGCGGGCGGGGCCCCCTCCTACGAGCAGTACTTC.